A selection of T cell receptor beta chains follows, all from one sample in a study of identical twins. TCRdb ran MiXCR on the 5' RACE reads and lists one entry per CDR3 protein. The sample includes fewer than 250,000 distinct CDR3 sequences, about 7% of them seen just once. These same data were also listed under a study on yellow fever vaccine responses in identical twins.

The sequenced sample was memory (CD45RO+) T cells sorted from blood. The source of these receptors is a woman between 18 and 29 years old in good health. Both conserved end residues are part of each CDR3. A D gene is named only where the DNA matches it firmly. Clone size is stated in some rows and not others, as once, few, many or a class when expanded.

.	TRBV24-1	few	TRBJ2-1	TGTGCCACCAGTGATTTCCGGCTGGACAATGAGCAGTTCTTC	CATSDFRLDNEQFF
TRBD1	TRBV5-1	many	TRBJ2-7	TGCGCCAGCAGCCAACAGGGGCCCGGCTACGAGCAGTACTTC	CASSQQGPGYEQYF
.	TRBV11-1	.	TRBJ2-2	TGTGCCAGCAGCTTGTCGACTAGCGGGGAGCTGTTTTTT	CASSLSTSGELFF
.	TRBV5-1	.	TRBJ2-2	TGCGCCAGCAGCTTGAGTTGGGACACCGGGGAGCTGTTTTTT	CASSLSWDTGELFF
TRBD1	TRBV25-1	few	TRBJ1-6	TGTGCCAGCAGCCCAGACAGGGTTGGTAATTCACCCCTCCACTTT	CASSPDRVGNSPLHF
.	TRBV12-3/TRBV12-4	few	TRBJ2-1	TGTGCCAGCAGTCCGCGCAGGGTGTGGCTGGATGAGCAGTTCTTC	CASSPRRVWLDEQFF
.	TRBV10-3	many	TRBJ1-1	TGTGCCACCAGCCTCCAACGCGACACTGAAGCTTTCTTT	CATSLQRDTEAFF
TRBD2	TRBV7-2	many	TRBJ2-7	TGTGCCAGCAGCTTAGAGACTAGCGGGACCTACGAGCAGTACTTC	CASSLETSGTYEQYF
TRBD1	TRBV5-1	.	TRBJ2-1	TGCGCCAGCAGTGAGAGGACAGGGGAGATCAATGAGCAGTTCTTC	CASSERTGEINEQFF
.	TRBV5-6	.	TRBJ2-2	TGTGCCAGCAGCCCTCGGTCAGTGTGGAACGGGGAGCTGTTTTTT	CASSPRSVWNGELFF
TRBD2	TRBV12-3/TRBV12-4	many	TRBJ2-1	TGTGCCAGCAGCACCAGATCGTGGCGGGAGTCTAACAATGAGCAGTTCTTC	CASSTRSWRESNNEQFF
TRBD1	TRBV20-1	.	TRBJ2-2	TGCAGTGCTACCAGTACAGGGGTCGCGAACACCGGGGAGCTGTTTTTT	CSATSTGVANTGELFF
TRBD2	TRBV7-2	many	TRBJ2-1	TGTGCCAGCAAAACCACTAGCGGGGCCTCTAATGAGCAGTTCTTC	CASKTTSGASNEQFF
.	TRBV2	few	TRBJ2-3	TGTGCCAGCAGTGAAGCGCAGCAGGGTTCGGATACGCAGTATTTT	CASSEAQQGSDTQYF
TRBD2	TRBV4-1	.	TRBJ2-1	TGCGCCAGCAGCCAAGAAAGCGGGGATGAGCAGTTCTTC	CASSQESGDEQFF
.	TRBV6-1	.	TRBJ1-1	TGTGCCAGCAGCCGAACCCAGACAGGGAACACTGAAGCTTTCTTT	CASSRTQTGNTEAFF
.	TRBV7-9	many	TRBJ1-2	TGTGCCAGCAGCGACAGTTACAACTATGGCTACACCTTC	CASSDSYNYGYTF
TRBD2	TRBV5-1	many	TRBJ2-7	TGCGCCAGCAGTCCGGGACTAGCGGAATCCTACGAGCAGTACTTC	CASSPGLAESYEQYF
TRBD2	TRBV3-1	.	TRBJ2-1	TGTGCCAGCAGCCGGGCTAGCGGGGGGGCAAACTACAATGAGCAGCTCTTC	CASSRASGGANYNEQLF
TRBD2	TRBV29-1	many	TRBJ2-7	TGCAGCGTCACCTCGGGGGGTGGCTACGAGCAGTACTTC	CSVTSGGGYEQYF
.	TRBV18	.	TRBJ1-2	TGTGCCAGCTCAACCGCGCGGGATAACTATGGCTACACCTTC	CASSTARDNYGYTF
TRBD1	TRBV28	many	TRBJ2-5	TGTGCCAGCAGACAGGGGGCGGAGACCCAGTACTTC	CASRQGAETQYF
.	TRBV21-1	few	TRBJ1-5	TGTGCCAGCAGCAAAAGGGGGCCCCGGCAGCCCCAGCATTTT	CASSKRGPRQPQHF